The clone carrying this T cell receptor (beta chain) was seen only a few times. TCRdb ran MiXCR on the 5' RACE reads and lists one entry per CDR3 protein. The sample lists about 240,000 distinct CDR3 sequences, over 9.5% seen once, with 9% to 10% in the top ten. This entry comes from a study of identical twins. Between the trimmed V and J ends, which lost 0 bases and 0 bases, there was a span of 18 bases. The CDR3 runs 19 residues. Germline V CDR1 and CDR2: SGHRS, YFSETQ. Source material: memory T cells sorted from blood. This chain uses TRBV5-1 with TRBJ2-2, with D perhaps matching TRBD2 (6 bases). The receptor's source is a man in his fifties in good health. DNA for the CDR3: TGCGCCAGCAGCTTGGGGCTTGGGCGGACTAATTCGAACACCGGGGAGCTGTTTTTT. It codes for CASSLGLGRTNSNTGELFF.